Shown below are 7 T cell receptor beta chains from a single sample sequenced in a study of blood T cell repertoires in COVID-19 (dated by TCRdb to the early 2020s). Libraries were prepared through the immunoSEQ multiplex PCR assay. TCRdb re-hosts the immuneACCESS table, in-frame sequences only. Its copies lack some clones; in the studies checked, an unresolved V gene accounts for under half of them, and the cause for the rest is not known. Counted in this sample were about 120,000 clones; about 83% of them appeared once. Around 2.1% of the sample is in the top ten clones. Sequenced sample: peripheral blood. The receptor source for this set is a woman between 50 and 59 years old with acute or convalescent COVID-19.

The chain has TRBV7-2 and TRBJ2-3, with 9 bases that match TRBD2. Trimming at V came to 3 bases and at J to 2 bases, leaving 6 bases not matched to a gene. Germline values: CDR1 SGHTA, CDR2 FQGNSA. The CDR3 is 16 amino acids. CDR3 sequence reads: CASSFLAGSSTDTQYF. As DNA, the CDR3 is TGTGCCAGCAGCTTCCTAGCGGGGTCGTCCACAGATACGCAGTATTTT. Drawing the rest from reference TRBV7-2 and TRBJ2-3, the complete variable domain is GAGVSQSPSNKVTEKGKDVELRCDPISGHTALYWYRQSLGQGLEFLIYFQGNSAPDKSGLPSDRFSAERTGGSVSTLTIQRTQQEDSAVYLCASSFLAGSSTDTQYFGPGTRLTVL.

The J gene is TRBJ1-5, the V gene TRBV6-2 or TRBV6-3, with a tentative D call TRBD1 (6 bases). Germline CDR1 reads MNHEY; CDR2 reads SVGEGT. V was trimmed by 5 bases and J by 0 bases, leaving 8 bases between them. The CDR3 contains 14 residues. The CDR3 DNA sequence: TGTGCCAGCAGTCGGACAGTTAGCAATCAGCCCCAGCATTTT. It yields the protein CASSRTVSNQPQHF.

The genes are TRBV2 and TRBJ2-3; TRBD2 matches at 7 bases. CDR1 is SNHLY, CDR2 FYNNEI, per germline. The trim removed 6 bases at V and 11 bases at J, leaving 11 bases unmatched. This CDR3 spans 13 amino acids. The CDR3 coding sequence is TGTGCCAGCAGCGTCCCTGGAGGGGAGGGGCAGTATTTT. The encoded protein is CASSVPGGEGQYF.

V usage is TRBV6-5 and J usage is TRBJ2-7; TRBD1 is a possible D gene (6 bases). Germline V CDR1 and CDR2: MNHEY, SVGAGI. V was pared by 0 bases and J by 4 bases, with 7 bases between. The CDR3 length is 13 residues. The CDR3 bases are TGTGCCAGCAGTTACTCACAGGGTTACGAGCAGTACTTC. It codes for CASSYSQGYEQYF.

This chain connects TRBV14 to TRBJ1-2; perhaps TRBD1 as D (6 bases). Germline CDR1 reads SGHDN; CDR2 reads FVKESK. This CDR3 has 12 residues. V lost 4 bases and J 7 bases, leaving 10 bases between the germline ends. The CDR3 DNA reads TGTGCCAGCAGCCGAACAGGGACTGGCTACACCTTC. Residues: CASSRTGTGYTF. Together with reference TRBV14 and TRBJ1-2, the CDR3 gives the full variable domain: EAGVTQFPSHSVIEKGQTVTLRCDPISGHDNLYWYRRVMGKEIKFLLHFVKESKQDESGMPNNRFLAERTGGTYSTLKVQPAELEDSGVYFCASSRTGTGYTFGSGTRLTVV.

In this sample, this clone turned up once. The chain combines TRBV5-6 with TRBJ1-1, with TRBD1 as a possible D gene (5 bases). V was shortened by 2 bases and J by 5 bases, with 10 bases between the two germline ends. The CDR3 has 13 amino acids. CDR1 and CDR2 (germline): SGHDT, YYEEEE. The chain's CDR3 is CASSFYQGTEAFF. In DNA, the CDR3 is TGTGCCAGCAGCTTTTACCAGGGAACTGAAGCTTTCTTT.

In its sample, this clone was seen a few times. This rearrangement joins TRBV5-1 to TRBJ1-6; 8 bases map to TRBD1. The CDR3 runs 16 residues. J was trimmed by 2 bases and V by 7 bases; bases with no gene match: 8. Germline assignment: CDR1 SGHRS and CDR2 YFSETQ. CDR3 sequence: CASSVNRGAYNSPLHF. Here the CDR3 DNA reads TGCGCCAGCTCTGTAAACAGGGGGGCCTATAATTCACCCCTCCACTTT. The complete variable domain, with remaining parts taken from reference TRBV5-1 and TRBJ1-6, reads KAGVTQTPRYLIKTRGQQVTLSCSPISGHRSVSWYQQTPGQGLQFLFEYFSETQRNKGNFPGRFSGRQFSNSRSEMNVSTLELGDSALYLCASSVNRGAYNSPLHFGNGTRLTVT.